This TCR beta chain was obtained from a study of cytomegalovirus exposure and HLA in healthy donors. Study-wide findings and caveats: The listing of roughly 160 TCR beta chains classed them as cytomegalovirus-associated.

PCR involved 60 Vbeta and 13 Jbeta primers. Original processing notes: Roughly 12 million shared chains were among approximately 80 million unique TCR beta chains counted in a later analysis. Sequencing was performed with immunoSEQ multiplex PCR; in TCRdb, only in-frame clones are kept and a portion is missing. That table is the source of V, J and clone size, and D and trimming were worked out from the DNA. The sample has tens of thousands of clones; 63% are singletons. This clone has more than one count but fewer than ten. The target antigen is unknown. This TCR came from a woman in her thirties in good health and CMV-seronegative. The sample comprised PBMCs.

DNA for the CDR3: TGTGCCATCAGTCTCAGACTGGGTTCTGGAAACACCATATATTTT. Translation gives CAISLRLGSGNTIYF. The V and J genes are TRBV10-3 and TRBJ1-3; the D is unclear. Germline CDR1 and CDR2: ENHRY and SYGVKD. The CDR3 length is 15 residues. Between the trimmed V and J ends, which lost 5 bases and 1 base, there was a span of 12 bases.